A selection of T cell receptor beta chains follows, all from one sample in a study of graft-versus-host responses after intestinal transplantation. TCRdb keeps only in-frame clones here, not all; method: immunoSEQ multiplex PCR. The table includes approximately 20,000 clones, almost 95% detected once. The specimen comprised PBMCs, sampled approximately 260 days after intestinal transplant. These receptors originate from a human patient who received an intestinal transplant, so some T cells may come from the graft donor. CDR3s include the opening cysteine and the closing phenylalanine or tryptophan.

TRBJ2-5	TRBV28	CASSPGLAGEETQYF
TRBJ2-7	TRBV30	CAWSRGQGLSEQYF
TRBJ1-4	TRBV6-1	CASSDEDVTGGEKLFF
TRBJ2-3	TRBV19	CASSKDRGGTDTQYF
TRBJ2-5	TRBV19	CASSISAGGPETQYF
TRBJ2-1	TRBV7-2	CASSLSGSSYNEQFF
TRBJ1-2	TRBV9	CASRDQGAPNYGYTF
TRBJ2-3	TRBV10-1	CASSDPALPEDTQYF
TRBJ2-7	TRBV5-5	CASSLAGSAYEQYF
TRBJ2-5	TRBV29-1	CRGKTQYF
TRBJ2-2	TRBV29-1	CSVSGTSGTNTGELFF
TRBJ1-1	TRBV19	CASRLTGNTEAFF
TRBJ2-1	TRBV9	CASSDTSFPYNEQFF
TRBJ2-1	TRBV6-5	CASSYSPSSYNEQFF
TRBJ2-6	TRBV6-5	CASSSLNSGANVLTF
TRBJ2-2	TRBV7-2	CASSLSGELFF
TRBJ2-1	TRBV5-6	CASSLRTSSYNEQFF
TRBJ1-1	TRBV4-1	CASSQETGRGSEAFF
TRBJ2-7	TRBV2	CASSEGRLAGGISQAYEQYF
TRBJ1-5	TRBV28	CASSSGKGYAGQPQHF
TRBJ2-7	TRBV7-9	CASSPSGQEQYF
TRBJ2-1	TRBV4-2	CASSGDLIGEQFF
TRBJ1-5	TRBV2	CASSAASGGNQPQHF
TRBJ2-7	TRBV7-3	CASSLDQGYEQYF
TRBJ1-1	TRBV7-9	CASSLTGGTEAFF
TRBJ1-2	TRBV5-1	CASSTQQGGDYGYTF
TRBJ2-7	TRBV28	CASSLNPGLGSYEQYF
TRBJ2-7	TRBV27	CASSLRRAGEVQYF
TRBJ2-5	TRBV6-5	CASSWTGGFGETQYF
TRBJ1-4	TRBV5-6	CASSSLYRKLFF
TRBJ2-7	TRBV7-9	CASSLGLAGPYEQYF
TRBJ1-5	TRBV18	CASSPGGPLSNQPQHF
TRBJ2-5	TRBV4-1	CASSHRLAYQETQYF
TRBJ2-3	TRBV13	CASSQGRPLGTQYF
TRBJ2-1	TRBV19	CASSRQGGKNEQFF
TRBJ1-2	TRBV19	CASSIAENGYTF
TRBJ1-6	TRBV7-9	CASSLKTDSPLHF
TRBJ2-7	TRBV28	CASSFRQGAYEQYF
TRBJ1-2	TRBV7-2	CASSHLRDTNYGYTF
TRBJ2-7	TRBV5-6	CASSLGSYYEQYF
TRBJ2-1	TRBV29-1	CTGAGQGEQNEQFF
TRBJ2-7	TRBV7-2	CASSLENYNRQYF
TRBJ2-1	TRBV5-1	CASSLALAGGIGNEQFF
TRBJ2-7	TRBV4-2	CASSQDSRGSYEQYF
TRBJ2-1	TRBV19	CASSAGVAEPPLYEQFF
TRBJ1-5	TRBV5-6	CASSRATDRGSGNQPQHF
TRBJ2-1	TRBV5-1	CASRTGRYSYNEQFF
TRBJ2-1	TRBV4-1	CASSQGQGGGNEQFF
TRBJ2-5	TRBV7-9	CASSSRDLAGGQQETQYF
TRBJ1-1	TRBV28	CASSPGTANTEAFF
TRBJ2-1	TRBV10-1	CASSEWGDSSYNEQFF
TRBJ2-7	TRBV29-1	CSVGGADSYEQYF